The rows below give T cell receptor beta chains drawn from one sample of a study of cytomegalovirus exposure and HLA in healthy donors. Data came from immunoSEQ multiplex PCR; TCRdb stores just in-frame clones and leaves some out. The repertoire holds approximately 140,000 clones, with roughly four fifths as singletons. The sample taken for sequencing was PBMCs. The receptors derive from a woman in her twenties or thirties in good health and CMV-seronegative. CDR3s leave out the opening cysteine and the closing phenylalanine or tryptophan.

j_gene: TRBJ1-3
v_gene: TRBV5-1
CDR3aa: ASSSTGLPGNTIY

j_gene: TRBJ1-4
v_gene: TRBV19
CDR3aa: ASSQGAGEKLF

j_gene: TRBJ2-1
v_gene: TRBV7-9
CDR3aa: ASSPPLGSGEQF

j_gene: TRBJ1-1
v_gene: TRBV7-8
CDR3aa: ASSPHWGGMNTEAF

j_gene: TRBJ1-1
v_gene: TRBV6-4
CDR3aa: ASSDSSSGGTEAF

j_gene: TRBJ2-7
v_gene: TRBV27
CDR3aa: ASSPGTGGVYEQY

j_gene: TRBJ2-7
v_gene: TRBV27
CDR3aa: ASAPVTATYEQY

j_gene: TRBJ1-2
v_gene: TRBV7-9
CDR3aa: ASSLVGGGYT

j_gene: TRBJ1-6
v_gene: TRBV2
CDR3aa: ASSAATEAGSPLH

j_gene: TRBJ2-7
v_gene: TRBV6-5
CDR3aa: ASSRPGYEQY

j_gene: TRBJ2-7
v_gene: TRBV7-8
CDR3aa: ASSLSLTAAYEQY

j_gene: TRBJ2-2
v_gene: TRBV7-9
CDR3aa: ASSLSGGNTGELF

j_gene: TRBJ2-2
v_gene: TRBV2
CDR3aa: ASSTKTGGSGELF

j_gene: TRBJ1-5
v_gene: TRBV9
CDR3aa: ASSAGGGLGQPQH

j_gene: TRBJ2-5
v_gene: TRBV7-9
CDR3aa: ASSLGASGQETQY

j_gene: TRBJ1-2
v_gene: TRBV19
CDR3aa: ASSILGQGPGSGYT

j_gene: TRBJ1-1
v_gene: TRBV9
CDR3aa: ASSTHPGQGGTEAF

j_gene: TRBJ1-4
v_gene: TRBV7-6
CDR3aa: ASSWARGPNEKLF

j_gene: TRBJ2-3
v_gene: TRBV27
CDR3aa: ASSLWSGVGGDTQY

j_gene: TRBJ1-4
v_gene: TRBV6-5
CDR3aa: ASRTGGLGEKLF

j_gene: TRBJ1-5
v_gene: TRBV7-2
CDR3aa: ASSRAGGEYQPQH

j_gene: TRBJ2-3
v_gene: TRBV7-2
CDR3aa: ASSLHGRSTDTQY

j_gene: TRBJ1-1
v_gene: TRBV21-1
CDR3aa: ASSKKQQQRYEAF

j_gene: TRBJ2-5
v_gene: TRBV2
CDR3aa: ASSVSPNRGETQY

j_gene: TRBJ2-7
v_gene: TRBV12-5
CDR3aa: ASGLAGQGTYEQY

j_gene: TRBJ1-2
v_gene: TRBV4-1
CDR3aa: ASSQGLTGGRGYT

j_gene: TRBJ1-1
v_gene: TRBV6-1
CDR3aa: ASNRGGTNTEAF

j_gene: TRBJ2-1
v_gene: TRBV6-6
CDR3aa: ASSYTAYNEQF

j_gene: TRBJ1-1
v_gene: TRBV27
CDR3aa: ASSFTQGTEAF

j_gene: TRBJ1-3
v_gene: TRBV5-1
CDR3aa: ASSWGTGAGSGNTIY

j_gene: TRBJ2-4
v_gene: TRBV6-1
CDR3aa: ASSEGQGRSKNIQY

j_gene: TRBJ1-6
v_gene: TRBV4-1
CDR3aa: ASSRIGTGGHSPLH

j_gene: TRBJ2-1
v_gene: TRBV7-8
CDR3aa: ASSPGLAGGLNDSYNEQF

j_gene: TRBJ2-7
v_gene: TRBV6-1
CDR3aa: ASSAEFGKQY

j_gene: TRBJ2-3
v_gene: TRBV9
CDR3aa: ASSAYLRTEGGTDTQY

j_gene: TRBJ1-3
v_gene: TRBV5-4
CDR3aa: ASSLDGGARGNTIY

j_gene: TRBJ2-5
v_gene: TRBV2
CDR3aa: ASAASGGARGTQY

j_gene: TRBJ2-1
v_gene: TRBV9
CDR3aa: ASSRGLAGGKDEQF

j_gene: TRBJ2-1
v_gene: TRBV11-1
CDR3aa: ASSLRLAGDGFEQF

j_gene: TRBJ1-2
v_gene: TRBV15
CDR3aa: ATSRRTPTGGNGYT

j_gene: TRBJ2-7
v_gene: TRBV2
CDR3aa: ASSEGLAGGLYEQY

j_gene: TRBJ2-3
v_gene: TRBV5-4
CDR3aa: ASSLSGGTQY

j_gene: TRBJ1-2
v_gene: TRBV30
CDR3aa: AWSLGGTGNGYT

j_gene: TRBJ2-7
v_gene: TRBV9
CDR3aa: ASSASGDTYEQY

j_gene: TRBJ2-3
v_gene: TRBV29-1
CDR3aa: SGWAQGREDTQY

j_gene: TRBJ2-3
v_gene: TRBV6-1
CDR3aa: ASSDERRAGTDTQY

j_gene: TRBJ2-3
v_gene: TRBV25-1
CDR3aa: ASSVVGGTDTQY